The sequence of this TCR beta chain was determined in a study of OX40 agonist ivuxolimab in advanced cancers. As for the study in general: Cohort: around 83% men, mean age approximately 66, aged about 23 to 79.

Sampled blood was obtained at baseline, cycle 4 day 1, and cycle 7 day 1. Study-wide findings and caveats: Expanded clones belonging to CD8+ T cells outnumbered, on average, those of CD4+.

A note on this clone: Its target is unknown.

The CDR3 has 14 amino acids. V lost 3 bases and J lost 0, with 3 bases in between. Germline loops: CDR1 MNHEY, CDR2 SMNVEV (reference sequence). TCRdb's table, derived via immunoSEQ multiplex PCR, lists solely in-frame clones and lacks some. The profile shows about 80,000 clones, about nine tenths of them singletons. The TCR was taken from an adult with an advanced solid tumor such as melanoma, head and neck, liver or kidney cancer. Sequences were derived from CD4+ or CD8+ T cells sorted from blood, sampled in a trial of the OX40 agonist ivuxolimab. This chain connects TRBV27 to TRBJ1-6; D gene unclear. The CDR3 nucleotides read TGTGCCAGCAGTTTTATCTCCTATAATTCACCCCTCCACTTT. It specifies CASSFISYNSPLHF.